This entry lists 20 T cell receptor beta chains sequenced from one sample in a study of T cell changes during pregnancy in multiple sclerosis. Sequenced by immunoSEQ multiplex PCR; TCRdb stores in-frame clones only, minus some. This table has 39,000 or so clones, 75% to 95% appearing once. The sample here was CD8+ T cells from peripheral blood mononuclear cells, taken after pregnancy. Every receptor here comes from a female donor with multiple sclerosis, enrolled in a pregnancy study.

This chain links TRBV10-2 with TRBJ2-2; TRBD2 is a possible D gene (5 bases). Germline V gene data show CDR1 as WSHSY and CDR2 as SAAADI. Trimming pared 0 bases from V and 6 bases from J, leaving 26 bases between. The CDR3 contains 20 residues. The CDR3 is CASSESLDGLDWRWAGELFF. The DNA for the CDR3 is TGCGCCAGCAGTGAGTCATTGGATGGTCTCGACTGGAGGTGGGCCGGGGAGCTGTTTTTT.

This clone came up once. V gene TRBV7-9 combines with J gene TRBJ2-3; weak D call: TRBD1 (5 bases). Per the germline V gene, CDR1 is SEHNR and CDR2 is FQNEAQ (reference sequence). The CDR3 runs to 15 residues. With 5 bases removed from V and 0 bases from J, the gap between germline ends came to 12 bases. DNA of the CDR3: TGTGCCAGCAGCGAAACAGGAGATAGCACAGATACGCAGTATTTT. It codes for CASSETGDSTDTQYF.

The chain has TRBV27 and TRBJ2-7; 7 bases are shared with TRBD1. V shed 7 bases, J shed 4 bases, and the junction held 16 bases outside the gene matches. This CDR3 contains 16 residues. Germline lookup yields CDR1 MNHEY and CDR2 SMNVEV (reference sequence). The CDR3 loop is CASTGPGTATHYEQYF. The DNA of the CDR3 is TGTGCCAGCACCGGACCTGGGACAGCCACTCATTACGAGCAGTACTTC.

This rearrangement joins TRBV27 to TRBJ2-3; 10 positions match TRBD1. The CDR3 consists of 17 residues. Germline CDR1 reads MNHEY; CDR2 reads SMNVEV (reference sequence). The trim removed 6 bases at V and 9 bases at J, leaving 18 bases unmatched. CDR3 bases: TGTGCCAGCAGCCGGCGGGTGACAGGGGGCCCCGCTGACACGCAGTATTTT. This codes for CASSRRVTGGPADTQYF.

The CDR3 bases are TGTGCCAGCAGTACTAGCGGGACTTCAGATACGCAGTATTTT. Protein: CASSTSGTSDTQYF. The chain employs TRBV25-1 and TRBJ2-3; TRBD2 aligns across 10 bases. V was pared by 5 bases and J by 4 bases, with 3 bases of the junction left unmatched. CDR3 length: 14 amino acids. Germline CDR1 is MGHDK and CDR2 is SYGVNS.

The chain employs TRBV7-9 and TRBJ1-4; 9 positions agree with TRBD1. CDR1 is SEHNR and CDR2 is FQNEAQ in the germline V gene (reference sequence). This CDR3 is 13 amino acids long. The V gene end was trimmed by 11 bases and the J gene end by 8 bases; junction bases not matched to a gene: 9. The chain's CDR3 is CAVQQGASEKLFF. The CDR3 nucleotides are TGTGCCGTACAACAGGGGGCGAGCGAAAAACTGTTTTTT.

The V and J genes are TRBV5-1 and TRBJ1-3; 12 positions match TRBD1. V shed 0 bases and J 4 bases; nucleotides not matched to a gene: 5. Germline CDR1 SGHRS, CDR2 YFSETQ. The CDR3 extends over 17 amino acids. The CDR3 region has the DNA TGCGCCAGCAGCTTGGGGGGACAGGGGGCTACCGGAAACACCATATATTTT. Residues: CASSLGGQGATGNTIYF.

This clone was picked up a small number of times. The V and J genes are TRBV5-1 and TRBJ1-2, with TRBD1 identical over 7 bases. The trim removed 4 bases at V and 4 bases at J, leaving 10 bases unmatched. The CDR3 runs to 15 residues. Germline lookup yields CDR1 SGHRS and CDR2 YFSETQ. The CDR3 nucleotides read TGCGCCAGCAGCCTCGGTCCTTGGACAGGCTATGGCTACACCTTC. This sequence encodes CASSLGPWTGYGYTF.

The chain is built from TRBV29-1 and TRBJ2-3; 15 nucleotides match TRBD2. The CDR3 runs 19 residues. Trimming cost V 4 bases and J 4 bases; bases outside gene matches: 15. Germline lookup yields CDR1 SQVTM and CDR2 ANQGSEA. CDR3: CSVVDLGTSGRYSADTQYF. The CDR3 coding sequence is TGCAGCGTTGTGGACTTAGGGACTAGCGGGAGGTACTCCGCAGATACGCAGTATTTT.

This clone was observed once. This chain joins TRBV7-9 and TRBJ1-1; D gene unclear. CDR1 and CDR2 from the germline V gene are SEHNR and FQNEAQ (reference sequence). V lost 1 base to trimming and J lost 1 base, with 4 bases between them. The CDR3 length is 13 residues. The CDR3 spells CASSLVRNTEAFF. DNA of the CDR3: TGTGCCAGCAGCTTAGTCAGGAACACTGAAGCTTTCTTT.

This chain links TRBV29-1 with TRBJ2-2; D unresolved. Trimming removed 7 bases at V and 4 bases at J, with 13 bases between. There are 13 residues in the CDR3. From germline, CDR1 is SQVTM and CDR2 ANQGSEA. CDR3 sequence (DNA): TGCAGCGCACCCCTCAGAAGCACCGGGGAGCTGTTTTTT. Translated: CSAPLRSTGELFF.

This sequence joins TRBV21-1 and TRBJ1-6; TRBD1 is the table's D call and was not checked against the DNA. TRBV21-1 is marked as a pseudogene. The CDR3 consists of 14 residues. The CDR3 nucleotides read TGTGCCAGGTACAGGGCCGGCCCATATTCACCCCTCCACTTT. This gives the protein CARYRAGPYSPLHF.

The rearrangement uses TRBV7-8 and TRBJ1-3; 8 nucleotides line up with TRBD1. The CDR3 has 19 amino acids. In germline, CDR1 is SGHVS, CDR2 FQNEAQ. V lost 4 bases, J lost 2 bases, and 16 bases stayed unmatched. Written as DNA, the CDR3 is TGTGCCAGCAGCTCAGACTCGGGCCCGACAGGGGCGGCTGGAAACACCATATATTTT. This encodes CASSSDSGPTGAAGNTIYF.

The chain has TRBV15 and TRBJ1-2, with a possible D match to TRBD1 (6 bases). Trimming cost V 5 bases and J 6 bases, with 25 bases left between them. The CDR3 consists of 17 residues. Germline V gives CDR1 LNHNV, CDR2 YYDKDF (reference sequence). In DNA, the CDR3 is TGTGCCACCAGCGGTAGCAGGGGCGGCAGTGAGTTTGATGGCTACACCTTC. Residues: CATSGSRGGSEFDGYTF.

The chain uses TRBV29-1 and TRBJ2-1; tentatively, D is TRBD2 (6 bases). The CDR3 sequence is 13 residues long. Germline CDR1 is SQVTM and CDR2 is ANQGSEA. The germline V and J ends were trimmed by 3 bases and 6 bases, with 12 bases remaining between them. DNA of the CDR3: TGCAGCGTTGACGGGGGTTACGGCAATGAGCAGTTCTTC. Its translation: CSVDGGYGNEQFF.

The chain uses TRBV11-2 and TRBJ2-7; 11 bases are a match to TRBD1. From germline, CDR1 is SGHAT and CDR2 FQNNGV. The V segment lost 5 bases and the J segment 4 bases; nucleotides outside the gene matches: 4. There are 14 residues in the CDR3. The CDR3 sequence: CASSPGTGGYEQYF. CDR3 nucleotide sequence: TGTGCCAGCAGCCCCGGGACAGGGGGGTACGAGCAGTACTTC.

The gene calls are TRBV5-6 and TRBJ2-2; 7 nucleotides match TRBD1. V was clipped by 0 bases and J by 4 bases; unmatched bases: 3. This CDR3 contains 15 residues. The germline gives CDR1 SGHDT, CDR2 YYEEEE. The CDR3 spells CASSLAWDSTGELFF. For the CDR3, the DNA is TGTGCCAGCAGCTTGGCCTGGGACAGCACCGGGGAGCTGTTTTTT.

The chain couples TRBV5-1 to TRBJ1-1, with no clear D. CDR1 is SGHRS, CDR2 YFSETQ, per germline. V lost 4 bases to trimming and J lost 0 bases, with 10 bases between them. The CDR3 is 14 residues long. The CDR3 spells CASSNYLVNTEAFF. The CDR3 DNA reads TGCGCCAGCAGCAATTACTTGGTGAACACTGAAGCTTTCTTT.

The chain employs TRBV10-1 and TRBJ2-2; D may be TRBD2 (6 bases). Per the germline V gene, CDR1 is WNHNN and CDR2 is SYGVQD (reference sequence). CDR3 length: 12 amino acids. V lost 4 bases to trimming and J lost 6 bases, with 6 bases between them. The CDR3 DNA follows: TGCGCCAGCAGTGCTAGCGCCGGGGAGCTGTTTTTT. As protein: CASSASAGELFF.

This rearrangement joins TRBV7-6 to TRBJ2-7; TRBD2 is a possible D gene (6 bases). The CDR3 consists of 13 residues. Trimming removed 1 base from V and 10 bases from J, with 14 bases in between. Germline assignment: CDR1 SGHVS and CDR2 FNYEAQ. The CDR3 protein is CASSLDTGENQYF. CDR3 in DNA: TGTGCCAGCAGCTTAGATACGGGGGAGAACCAGTACTTC.